Following are 24 T cell receptor beta chains from one sample sequenced in a study of cytomegalovirus exposure and HLA in healthy donors. Primers: 60 Vbeta forward and 13 Jbeta reverse. Some clones are missing from TCRdb's copy, which holds only in-frame ones; the method was immunoSEQ multiplex PCR. This table has around 96,000 clones, around 64% appearing once. Sequenced material: PBMCs. Receptor source: a man between 60 and 70 years old in good health and CMV-seronegative.

The genes are TRBV6-5 and TRBJ1-3; D gene uncertain. Germline CDR1 reads MNHEY; CDR2 reads SVGAGI. This CDR3 is 16 amino acids long. V lost 0 bases and J lost 0, with 9 bases in between. The CDR3 is CASSYSSRLSGNTIYF. Written as DNA, the CDR3 is TGTGCCAGCAGTTACTCGAGCCGCCTCTCTGGAAACACCATATATTTT.

The chain uses TRBV15 and TRBJ2-3; 9 bases are shared with TRBD2. After removal of 0 bases from V and 4 bases from J, the junction contained 8 bases not matched to a gene. Germline V CDR1 and CDR2: LNHNV, YYDKDF (reference sequence). This CDR3 has 17 residues. The DNA of the CDR3 is TGTGCCACCAGCAGAGAATTGGCGGGGGGGCCCGCAGATACGCAGTATTTT. Translated: CATSRELAGGPADTQYF.

The chain links TRBV6-4 to TRBJ2-5, with D possibly being TRBD2 (7 bases). The CDR3 length is 15 residues. CDR1 is MRHNA, CDR2 SNTAGT, per germline. Trimming removed 7 bases at V and 3 bases at J, with 18 bases between. The CDR3 bases are TGTGCCAGCATGTGGGGGGGCAGGTCGGAAGAGACCCAGTACTTC. Amino acids: CASMWGGRSEETQYF.

Written as DNA, the CDR3 is TGTGCCAGCAGTGAAGTGTCCCTAAGAGAGACCCAGTACTTC. Its protein is CASSEVSLRETQYF. The chain joins TRBV6-1 to TRBJ2-5, with D hard to call. Germline V lookup: CDR1 MNHNS, CDR2 SASEGT. V was shortened by 1 base and J by 4 bases, with 10 bases between the two germline ends. The length of the CDR3 is 14 residues.

This clone has just a few counts. This chain connects TRBV2 to TRBJ2-5; TRBD2 aligns across 13 bases. V was pared by 5 bases and J by 0 bases, with 3 bases of the junction left unmatched. CDR1 SNHLY and CDR2 FYNNEI come from the germline V gene. The CDR3 loop spans 16 amino acids. The CDR3 protein is CASSHGLAGDQETQYF. Here the CDR3 DNA reads TGTGCCAGCAGTCACGGACTAGCGGGGGACCAAGAGACCCAGTACTTC.

The rearrangement links TRBV29-1 to TRBJ2-1; no clear D. Germline V gene sequence: CDR1 SQVTM, CDR2 ANQGSEA. The V end lost 3 bases, the J end lost 5 bases, and 11 bases lay between the germline ends. The CDR3 is made up of 13 amino acids. Here the CDR3 reads CSVDKIVDNEQFF. The CDR3 nucleotides are TGCAGCGTTGATAAGATCGTAGACAATGAGCAGTTCTTC.

Remarks on this clone: One junction end does not reproduce the germline sequence, and a read error may be involved. The chain carries TRBV7-9 and TRBJ1-2, with 7 nucleotides matching TRBD1. The CDR3 runs 13 residues. The germline V gene has CDR1 SEHNR and CDR2 FQNEAQ (reference sequence). The CDR3 DNA sequence: TGTTCCAGCAGCCCGGGACAGCCTAGAGGCTACACCTTC. It is translated as CSSSPGQPRGYTF.

The chain is built from TRBV11-2 and TRBJ1-3; D remains ambiguous. Germline CDR1 reads SGHAT; CDR2 reads FQNNGV. The V end lost 1 base, the J end lost 3 bases, and 10 bases lay between the germline ends. The CDR3 is 15 amino acids. CDR3 sequence reads: CASSLGSAGGNTIYF. The DNA for the CDR3 is TGTGCCAGCAGCTTAGGCTCTGCGGGTGGAAACACCATATATTTT.

The rearrangement joins TRBV11-3 to TRBJ1-6; a weak D match, TRBD1 (5 bases). The V and J ends lost 3 bases and 9 bases respectively, with 12 bases between them. This CDR3 contains 14 residues. In germline, CDR1 is SGHNT, CDR2 YENEEA. CDR3 region: CASSFARVFSPLHF. In DNA form, the CDR3 reads TGTGCCAGCAGCTTCGCCAGGGTTTTTTCACCCCTCCACTTT.

The rearrangement links TRBV19 to TRBJ1-1; 8 bases align to TRBD1. Trimming cost V 7 bases and J 7 bases; bases outside gene matches: 8. The CDR3 is made up of 13 amino acids. The germline CDR1 and CDR2 sequences are LNHDA and SQIVND (reference sequence). The CDR3 here is CASIPGGGGEAFF. In DNA, the CDR3 is TGTGCCAGTATCCCAGGGGGCGGGGGTGAAGCTTTCTTT. Looking up the rest from reference TRBV19 and TRBJ1-1 gives the full variable domain: DGGITQSPKYLFRKEGQNVTLSCEQNLNHDAMYWYRQDPGQGLRLIYYSQIVNDFQKGDIAEGYSVSREKKESFPLTVTSAQKNPTAFYLCASIPGGGGEAFFGQGTRLTVV.

This clone was picked up a small number of times. The chain employs TRBV7-2 and TRBJ2-5, with D perhaps matching TRBD1 (6 bases). The J call may be faulty, since TRBJ2-7 better matches the DNA end. The CDR3 spans 12 residues. Germline values: CDR1 SGHTA, CDR2 FQGNSA. CDR3 nucleotide sequence: TGTGCCAGCAGCTCGACAGGCTCCGAGCAGTACTTC. Its protein product is CASSSTGSEQYF.

The chain couples TRBV11-1 to TRBJ1-2; D is unclear. Looked up from germline, CDR1 is SGHAT and CDR2 is FQDESV (reference sequence). The CDR3 extends over 13 amino acids. Trimming left V 2 bases short and J 5 bases short, with 9 bases between. The CDR3 region is CASSLKAGYGYTF. As DNA, the CDR3 is TGTGCCAGCAGCTTAAAGGCAGGTTATGGCTACACCTTC.

The sample holds a few counts of this clone. J is TRBJ2-3 and V is TRBV14; 7 bases agree with TRBD1. V was pared by 4 bases and J by 3 bases, with 13 bases of the junction left unmatched. In germline, CDR1 is SGHDN, CDR2 FVKESK. The CDR3 sequence is 17 residues long. CDR3 nucleotides: TGTGCCAGCAGCCCCCCCTCTTACAGGGGAAGTACAGATACGCAGTATTTT. It yields the protein CASSPPSYRGSTDTQYF.

Remarks on this clone: At one boundary the junction diverges from the germline segment, which might be a read error. The chain has TRBV7-2 and TRBJ2-1, with D possibly TRBD1 on 5 matching bases. This CDR3 is 13 amino acids long. CDR1 is SGHTA and CDR2 is FQGNSA in the germline V gene. The CDR3 nucleotides are TGTGCCAGCAGTTTAGACAGTTACAATGAGCAGTTCTTC. Translating gives CASSLDSYNEQFF.

V and J are TRBV9 and TRBJ2-1; 8 nucleotides match TRBD2. After removal of 3 bases from V and 3 bases from J, the junction contained 8 bases not matched to a gene. CDR3 length equals 16 residues. Germline V gene lookup returns CDR1 SGDLS and CDR2 YYNGEE. Here the CDR3 reads CASSARSGAGYNEQFF. The DNA for the CDR3 is TGTGCCAGCAGCGCCCGTAGCGGGGCTGGCTACAATGAGCAGTTCTTC.

This clone appeared a few times. Different DNA sequences within this sample yield the same CDR3. The chain joins TRBV5-1 to TRBJ2-7, with D maybe TRBD2 (5 bases). The CDR3 is made up of 14 amino acids. V lost 3 bases and J lost 0, with 10 bases in between. Germline V gene lookup returns CDR1 SGHRS and CDR2 YFSETQ. The DNA for the CDR3 is TGCGCCAGCAGCTCGGCGGGCAGCTCCTACGAGCAGTACTTC. Protein sequence: CASSSAGSSYEQYF.

This clone was observed a handful of times. The J gene is TRBJ1-6, the V gene TRBV2; D is perhaps TRBD1 (5 bases). CDR3 length: 12 amino acids. Germline CDR1 is SNHLY and CDR2 is FYNNEI. V lost 6 bases, J lost 7 bases, and 7 bases lay in between. CDR3 bases: TGTGCCAGCAGGGGGGGGAATTCACCCCTCCACTTT. This sequence encodes CASRGGNSPLHF.

V gene TRBV10-2 combines with J gene TRBJ1-1; tentatively, D is TRBD1 (5 bases). Between the trimmed V and J ends, which lost 2 bases and 6 bases, there was a span of 10 bases. CDR1 is WSHSY, CDR2 SAAADI, per germline. This CDR3 has 13 amino acids. The CDR3 DNA reads as TGCGCCAGCAGTGAGAGGACAATTTCTGAAGCTTTCTTT. The encoded protein is CASSERTISEAFF.

The chain uses TRBV5-1 and TRBJ1-2; the D is unclear. The CDR3 is 14 amino acids. The V end was cut by 1 base, the J end by 2 bases, with 9 bases between. Germline V lookup: CDR1 SGHRS, CDR2 YFSETQ. In DNA, the CDR3 is TGCGCCAGCAGCTTGTCACAGATCAACTATGGCTACACCTTC. The encoded protein is CASSLSQINYGYTF.

This CDR3 is CASSLEAGENTIYF. The CDR3, as DNA: TGTGCCAGCAGCTTGGAGGCAGGGGAAAACACCATATATTTT. The V call is TRBV5-5, the J call TRBJ1-3, with D tentatively TRBD1 (6 bases). V lost 0 bases and J 6 bases, leaving 10 bases between the germline ends. The CDR3 contains 14 residues. The germline V gene encodes CDR1 SGHKS and CDR2 YYEKEE (reference sequence).

This chain uses TRBV6-4 with TRBJ1-1; TRBD1 aligns across 7 bases. The germline CDR1 and CDR2 sequences are MRHNA and SNTAGT. V shed 6 bases, J shed 3 bases, and the junction held 7 bases outside the gene matches. The CDR3 runs 14 residues. The CDR3 sequence: CASRLGQADTEAFF. The CDR3 DNA reads TGTGCCAGCAGACTAGGACAGGCTGACACTGAAGCTTTCTTT.

The gene calls are TRBV7-2 and TRBJ2-1; 9 nucleotides line up with TRBD2. J lost 9 bases, V lost 5 bases, and 5 bases had no gene match. This CDR3 has 13 residues. Per the germline V gene, CDR1 is SGHTA and CDR2 is FQGNSA. The CDR3 protein is CASSRFSGGEQFF. The DNA of the CDR3 is TGTGCCAGCAGCCGTTTTAGCGGGGGTGAGCAGTTCTTC.

This clone was picked up one time. The genes are TRBV5-1 and TRBJ1-4; 10 bases are a match to TRBD1. CDR3 length equals 14 residues. J gave up 8 bases and V 4 bases, and 5 bases lay outside the gene matches. Germline lookup yields CDR1 SGHRS and CDR2 YFSETQ. The CDR3 protein is CASSMGQGNEKLFF. In nucleotides, the CDR3 is TGCGCCAGCAGCATGGGACAGGGGAACGAAAAACTGTTTTTT.

The chain joins TRBV9 to TRBJ1-1; 8 nucleotides line up with TRBD1. CDR1 SGDLS and CDR2 YYNGEE come from the germline V gene. The CDR3 runs to 14 residues. J lost 7 bases, V lost 0 bases, and 5 bases had no gene match. The CDR3 sequence is CASSVEQGEGEAFF. The CDR3, as DNA: TGTGCCAGCAGCGTAGAACAGGGGGAAGGTGAAGCTTTCTTT.